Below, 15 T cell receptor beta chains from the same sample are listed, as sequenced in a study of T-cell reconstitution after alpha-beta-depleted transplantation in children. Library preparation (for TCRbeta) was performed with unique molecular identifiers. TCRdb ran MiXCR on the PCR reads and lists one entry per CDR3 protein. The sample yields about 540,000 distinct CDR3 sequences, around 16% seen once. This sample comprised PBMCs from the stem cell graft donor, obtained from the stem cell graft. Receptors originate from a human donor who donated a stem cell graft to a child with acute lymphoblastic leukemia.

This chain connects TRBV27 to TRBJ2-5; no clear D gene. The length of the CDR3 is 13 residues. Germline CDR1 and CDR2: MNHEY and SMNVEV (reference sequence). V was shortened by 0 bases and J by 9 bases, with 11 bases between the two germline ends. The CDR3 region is CASSLSHLEAQYF. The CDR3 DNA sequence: TGTGCCAGCAGTTTATCACATTTGGAAGCCCAGTACTTC.

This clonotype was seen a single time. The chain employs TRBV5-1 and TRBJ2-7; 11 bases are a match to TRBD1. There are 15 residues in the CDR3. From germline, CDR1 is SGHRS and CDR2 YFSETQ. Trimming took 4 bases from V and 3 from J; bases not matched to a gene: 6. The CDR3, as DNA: TGCGCCAGCAGCAGAACCGGGACAGGGGGCTACGAGCAGTACTTC. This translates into CASSRTGTGGYEQYF.

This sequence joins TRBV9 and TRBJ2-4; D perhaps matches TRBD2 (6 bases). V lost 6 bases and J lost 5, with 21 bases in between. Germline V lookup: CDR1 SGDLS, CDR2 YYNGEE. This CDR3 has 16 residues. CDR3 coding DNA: TGTGCCAGCAATGGTCAGGGAGGAGGGCCGGAAAACATTCAGTACTTC. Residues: CASNGQGGGPENIQYF.

The CDR3 sequence is CASSPRTGDYNEQFF. CDR3 nucleotides: TGTGCCAGCAGCCCACGGACAGGAGACTACAATGAGCAGTTCTTC. V usage is TRBV12-3 or TRBV12-4 and J usage is TRBJ2-1; TRBD1 aligns across 7 bases. Trimming at V came to 6 bases and at J to 3 bases, leaving 8 bases not matched to a gene. The CDR3 is 15 amino acids.

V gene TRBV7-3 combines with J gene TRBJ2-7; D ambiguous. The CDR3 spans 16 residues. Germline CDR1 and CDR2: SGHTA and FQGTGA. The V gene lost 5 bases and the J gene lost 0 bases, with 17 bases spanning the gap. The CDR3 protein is CASSRGSVDVSYEQYF. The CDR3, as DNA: TGTGCCAGCAGCCGCGGATCAGTCGATGTCTCCTACGAGCAGTACTTC.

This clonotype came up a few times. As DNA, the CDR3 is TGCGCCAGCAGCCTCGGACTAGCGGACTCACAGGAGACCCAGTACTTC. This encodes CASSLGLADSQETQYF. The rearrangement uses TRBV4-1 and TRBJ2-5, with 10 bases matching TRBD2. Germline values: CDR1 MGHRA, CDR2 YSYEKL. The CDR3 is 16 residues long. V trimming: 4 bases; J trimming: 5 bases; junction bases outside the gene matches: 10.

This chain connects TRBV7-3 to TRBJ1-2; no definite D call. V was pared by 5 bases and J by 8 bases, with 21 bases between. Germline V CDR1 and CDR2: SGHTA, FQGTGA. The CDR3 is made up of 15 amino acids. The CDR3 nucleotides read TGTGCCAGCAGCACGGCGCGGCCTTGGGTGGACGGCTACACCTTC. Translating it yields CASSTARPWVDGYTF.

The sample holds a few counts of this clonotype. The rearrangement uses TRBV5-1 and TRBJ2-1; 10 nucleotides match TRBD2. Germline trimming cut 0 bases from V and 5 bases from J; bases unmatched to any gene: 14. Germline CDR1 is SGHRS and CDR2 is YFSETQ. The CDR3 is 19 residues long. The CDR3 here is CASSLAGMLAGVVNNEQFF. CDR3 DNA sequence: TGCGCCAGCAGCTTGGCTGGTATGCTAGCGGGAGTGGTGAACAATGAGCAGTTCTTC.

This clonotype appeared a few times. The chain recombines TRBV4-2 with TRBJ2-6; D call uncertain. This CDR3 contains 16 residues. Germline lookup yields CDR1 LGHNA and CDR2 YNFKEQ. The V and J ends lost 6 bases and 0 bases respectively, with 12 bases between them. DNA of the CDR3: TGTGCCAGCAGACCTCCTTCCGGCTCTGGGGCCAACGTCCTGACTTTC. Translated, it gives CASRPPSGSGANVLTF.

Written as DNA, the CDR3 is TGCGCCTTGTCGGGACCCCGGACTAGCGGGATGCTGGGCGAGCAGTACTTC. Protein: CALSGPRTSGMLGEQYF. The V call is TRBV20-1, the J call TRBJ2-7; 12 positions agree with TRBD2. Germline loops: CDR1 DFQATT, CDR2 SNEGSKA (reference sequence). The CDR3 totals 17 residues.

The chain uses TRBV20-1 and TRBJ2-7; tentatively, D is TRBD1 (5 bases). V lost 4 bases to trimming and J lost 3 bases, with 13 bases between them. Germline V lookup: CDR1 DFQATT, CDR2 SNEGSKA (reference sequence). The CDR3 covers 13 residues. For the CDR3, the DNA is TGCAGTGCTAAGGGGCTGAGAGACTACGAGCAGTACTTC. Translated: CSAKGLRDYEQYF.

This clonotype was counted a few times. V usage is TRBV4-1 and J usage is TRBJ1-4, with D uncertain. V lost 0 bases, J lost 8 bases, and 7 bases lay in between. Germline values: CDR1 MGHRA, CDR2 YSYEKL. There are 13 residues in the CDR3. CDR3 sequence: CASSQDWREKLFF. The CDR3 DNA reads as TGCGCCAGCAGCCAAGATTGGCGAGAAAAACTGTTTTTT.

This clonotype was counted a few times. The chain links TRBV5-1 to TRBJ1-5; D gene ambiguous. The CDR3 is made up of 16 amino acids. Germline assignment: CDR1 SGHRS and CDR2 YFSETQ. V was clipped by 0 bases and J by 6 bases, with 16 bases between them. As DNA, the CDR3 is TGCGCCAGCAGCTTGGCTCCCTCGTCTGGGTTTCAGCCCCAGCATTTT. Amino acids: CASSLAPSSGFQPQHF.

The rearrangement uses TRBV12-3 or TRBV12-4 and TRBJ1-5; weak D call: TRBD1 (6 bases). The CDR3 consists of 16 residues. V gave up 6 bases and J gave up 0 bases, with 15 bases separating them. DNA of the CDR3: TGTGCCAGCAGCTCAGGACAGATCTTTAGCAATCAGCCCCAGCATTTT. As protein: CASSSGQIFSNQPQHF.

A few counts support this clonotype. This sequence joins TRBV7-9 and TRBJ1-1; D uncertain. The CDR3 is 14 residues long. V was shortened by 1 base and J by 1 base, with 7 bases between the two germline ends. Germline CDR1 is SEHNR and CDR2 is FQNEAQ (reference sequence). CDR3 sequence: CASSLVAKNTEAFF. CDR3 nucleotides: TGTGCCAGCAGCTTAGTAGCGAAGAACACTGAAGCTTTCTTT.